A single TCR beta chain is shown here with its context. Its antigen is currently unknown. Healthy Caucasians alone served as donors. TCRdb analysed the 5' RACE reads with MiXCR anew, one entry per CDR3 protein. This sample yields roughly 480,000 distinct CDR3 sequences, of which approximately 24% are seen a single time; 2.9% belongs to the top ten. This CDR3 spans 16 amino acids. Germline V gives CDR1 KGHSH, CDR2 LQKENI. Deletions cut 1 base from V and 0 bases from J, with 10 bases between. The data originate from a study of identical twins. Notes on the study in general: Part of the zero-insertion signal could reflect confounding by invariant MAIT and iNKT cells. Memory repertoires lacked the insertion deficit that abundant cord blood beta clonotypes showed.

This sample was also put to use in a study of T cells expressing NK-cell markers. From that paper: According to the study, TCR beta repertoires originated from sorted CD3+CD56+NKG2C+, CD3+CD56+NKG2C- and CD3+CD56-NKG2C+ T cells.

This clonotype was obtained from a woman aged 18-29 years in good health. The V and J genes are TRBV18 and TRBJ1-3; D is undetermined. Sequenced material: CD4+ T cells sorted from blood. The CDR3 sequence: CASSPRQRTSGNTIYF. In DNA, the CDR3 is TGTGCCAGCTCACCACGTCAGAGGACCTCTGGAAACACCATATATTTT.